This T cell receptor beta chain derives from a study of T cells and Merkel cell carcinoma outcomes (TCRdb year 2020). Background for the entire study: In patients with Merkel cell carcinoma, researchers looked at whether the T-cell repertoire of the tumor, along with T-cell density, could predict clinical outcome.

Study-wide findings and limitations: According to the report, clinical outcomes in Merkel cell carcinoma patients could be predicted using T-cell density together with features of the T-cell repertoire.

Samples were obtained from patients with Merkel cell carcinoma. CDR1 is given as KGHSH and CDR2 as LQKENI, both from the germline V gene. The CDR3 contains 14 residues, cysteine and phenylalanine counted. The sequence is cut down to CDR3 DNA, 42 bases in frame from base 1. V is pared back by 2 bases and J by 8 bases, with 15 bases lying between the germline termini. The library was generated by the immunoSEQ multiplex PCR assay. TCRdb obtained this table from immuneACCESS and retained in-frame rearrangements with V and J assigned. These tables miss some clones; where compared with another copy, unresolved V genes account for less than half of the shortfall, and the remainder is unexplained. Within this sample are roughly 15,000 clones, with roughly 90% of them counted one time only. The ten most abundant clones make up roughly 2% of the sample. On this clone itself: Its recognized antigen is unknown. No qualities accompany the bases; no much larger clone lies one base away.

The chain is assembled from TRBV18 and TRBJ1-2; the D gene cannot be named for sure. The sample was tumor tissue from Merkel cell carcinoma. This receptor was obtained from a human donor with Merkel cell carcinoma. The bases read TGTGCCAGCTCACCAAGCGCAGCTAGTGTCGGCTACACCTTC. Translation gives CASSPSAASVGYTF.